One and the same sample provided the 27 T cell receptor beta chains below, sequenced in a study of cytomegalovirus exposure and HLA in healthy donors. A multiplex PCR was run with 60 Vbeta primers and 13 Jbeta primers. Only in-frame clones appear in the TCRdb table, and some are missing; sequencing was by immunoSEQ multiplex PCR. The table includes over 110,000 clones, about four fifths detected once. Sample: PBMCs. Source of these receptors: a male donor in good health and CMV-seronegative.

V usage is TRBV27 and J usage is TRBJ2-7; the D gene is possibly TRBD2 (6 bases). Per the germline V gene, CDR1 is MNHEY and CDR2 is SMNVEV (reference sequence). V lost 3 bases and J 3 bases, leaving 12 bases between the germline ends. This CDR3 has 14 residues. In DNA, the CDR3 is TGTGCCAGCAGTTTTAGCGGAACCAACTACGAGCAGTACTTC. Protein sequence: CASSFSGTNYEQYF.

The genes are TRBV7-8 and TRBJ2-5, with 7 bases matching TRBD1. The CDR3 runs 15 residues. The V gene's germline CDR1 is SGHVS and CDR2 FQNEAQ. J gave up 4 bases and V 1 base, and 6 bases lay outside the gene matches. The CDR3 spells CASSLVSQGIETQYF. The CDR3 DNA is TGTGCCAGCAGCTTAGTTTCACAGGGGATAGAGACCCAGTACTTC.

V is TRBV29-1 and J is TRBJ2-2; 7 nucleotides align to TRBD1. Per germline, CDR1 SQVTM and CDR2 ANQGSEA. The V and J ends lost 4 bases and 7 bases, in that order; junction bases with no gene match: 0. CDR3 length: 11 amino acids. The CDR3: CSVGQGGELFF. The DNA of the CDR3 is TGCAGCGTTGGACAGGGCGGGGAGCTGTTTTTT.

This chain links TRBV2 with TRBJ2-2; D ambiguous. In germline, CDR1 is SNHLY, CDR2 FYNNEI. The CDR3 spans 15 residues. V was pared by 6 bases and J by 2 bases, with 13 bases between. This chain's CDR3 is CASSRVGSNTGELFF. The CDR3 nucleotides read TGTGCCAGCAGCCGCGTCGGTTCTAACACCGGGGAGCTGTTTTTT.

This clone is a singleton in its sample. This chain uses TRBV27 with TRBJ1-5; possible D gene TRBD1, 5 bases. CDR1 is MNHEY, CDR2 SMNVEV, per germline (reference sequence). Trimming took off 6 bases at V and 6 bases at J, with 12 bases between the two ends. This CDR3 spans 13 amino acids. The CDR3 loop reads CASRLARGQPQHF. For the CDR3, the DNA is TGTGCCAGCAGACTAGCTAGGGGTCAGCCCCAGCATTTT.

This clone turned up a few times. An end of the junction differs from the germline gene, which may be a read error. The V gene is TRBV7-9, the J gene TRBJ1-2; unclear D gene. The CDR3 is 11 amino acids. Germline CDR1 and CDR2: SEHNR and FQNEAQ (reference sequence). CDR3 in DNA: TGTGCCAGCAGCTTAGACGGGAGTGGGAACTTC. Residues: CASSLDGSGNF.

The chain links TRBV27 to TRBJ2-7; TRBD2 agrees at 11 bases. V was clipped by 5 bases and J by 6 bases; unmatched bases: 18. CDR1 and CDR2 (germline): MNHEY, SMNVEV (reference sequence). The CDR3 is 18 amino acids. In DNA form, the CDR3 reads TGTGCCAGCAGTCCCCGCGGGGAACGGTTAGCGGGAGGGGGCGAGCAGTACTTC. Translating gives CASSPRGERLAGGGEQYF.

This chain uses TRBV9 with TRBJ2-3, with D perhaps matching TRBD2 (5 bases). The CDR3 covers 14 residues. Germline CDR1 is SGDLS and CDR2 is YYNGEE. The ends were cut back, 0 bases at V and 4 bases at J, with 9 bases in the middle. The CDR3, as DNA: TGTGCCAGCAGCGTAGCGAGGGTAGCAGATACGCAGTATTTT. Its translation is CASSVARVADTQYF.

The chain recombines TRBV21-1 with TRBJ2-2; the DNA was not used to check the table's D call, TRBD2. TRBV21-1 is designated a pseudogene. This CDR3 comprises 20 residues. The CDR3 bases are TGTGCCAGCAGCATGGGGGGACCAAGGGGAGCGGTAATGAACACCGGGGAGCTGTTTTTT. Its translation: CASSMGGPRGAVMNTGELFF.

The rearrangement links TRBV9 to TRBJ2-1; D gene uncertain. The germline V gene encodes CDR1 SGDLS and CDR2 YYNGEE. There are 14 residues in the CDR3. With 1 base removed from V and 6 bases from J, the gap between germline ends came to 11 bases. The CDR3 is CASSVRMGCNEQFF. CDR3 DNA sequence: TGTGCCAGCAGCGTAAGGATGGGCTGCAATGAGCAGTTCTTC.

The V and J genes are TRBV27 and TRBJ2-7, with 7 nucleotides matching TRBD1. In germline, CDR1 is MNHEY, CDR2 SMNVEV (reference sequence). The CDR3 runs to 15 residues. V dropped 5 bases and J dropped 3; count of bases not matched to a gene: 10. CDR3 sequence (DNA): TGTGCCAGCAGTCCTCACAGGGGTATTATCTACGAGCAGTACTTC. Protein product: CASSPHRGIIYEQYF.

V usage is TRBV6-5 and J usage is TRBJ1-5, with a weak D call TRBD1 (6 bases). This CDR3 contains 12 residues. The V end lost 6 bases, the J end lost 4 bases, and 7 bases lay between the germline ends. Germline-derived CDR1 and CDR2 are MNHEY and SVGAGI. Written as DNA, the CDR3 is TGTGCCAGCAGGCAGGGGAATCAGCCCCAGCATTTT. Protein: CASRQGNQPQHF.

The genes are TRBV9 and TRBJ2-1; 9 bases line up with TRBD2. Germline V lookup: CDR1 SGDLS, CDR2 YYNGEE. V was clipped by 3 bases and J by 6 bases; unmatched bases: 10. CDR3 length equals 16 residues. This chain's CDR3 is CASSAIPSGVPNEQFF. CDR3 DNA sequence: TGTGCCAGCAGCGCCATTCCTAGCGGGGTTCCCAATGAGCAGTTCTTC. The full variable domain, with the rest looked up from reference TRBV9 and TRBJ2-1, is DSGVTQTPKHLITATGQRVTLRCSPRSGDLSVYWYQQSLDQGLQFLIQYYNGEERAKGNILERFSAQQFPDLHSELNLSSLELGDSALYFCASSAIPSGVPNEQFFGPGTRLTVL.

The chain is built from TRBV4-2 and TRBJ2-4; a possible D gene is TRBD2 (6 bases). The CDR3 is 17 residues long. Per the germline V gene, CDR1 is LGHNA and CDR2 is YNFKEQ. V lost 0 bases and J lost 8, with 20 bases in between. CDR3 DNA: TGTGCCAGCAGCCAAGAGGGGGTATCGGAGGGCCCCGACATTCAGTACTTC. Translation: CASSQEGVSEGPDIQYF.

This chain connects TRBV10-3 to TRBJ2-1, with 9 bases fitting TRBD2. The germline V gene encodes CDR1 ENHRY and CDR2 SYGVKD. This CDR3 spans 15 amino acids. Germline trimming cut 2 bases from V and 2 bases from J; bases unmatched to any gene: 1. The CDR3 DNA sequence: TGTGCCATCAGTGAGGCGGGAGGGCCCTACAATGAGCAGTTCTTC. Translation: CAISEAGGPYNEQFF.

The chain is built from TRBV30 and TRBJ2-7; TRBD1 is a possible D gene (6 bases). Trimming took off 3 bases at V and 2 bases at J, with 8 bases between the two ends. Germline CDR1 and CDR2: GTSNPN and SVGIG (reference sequence). CDR3 length equals 12 residues. The CDR3 nucleotides are TGTGCCTGGAGACAGGGAGCCTACGAGCAGTACTTC. Its translation: CAWRQGAYEQYF.

The chain carries TRBV7-6 and TRBJ2-5, with 8 bases matching TRBD2. The ends lost 2 bases at V and 4 bases at J; junction bases unmatched: 6. This CDR3 spans 15 amino acids. CDR1 and CDR2 (germline): SGHVS, FNYEAQ. DNA of the CDR3: TGTGCCAGCAGCTTAAGCGGGAGATACTTAGAGACCCAGTACTTC. It is translated as CASSLSGRYLETQYF.

The chain is built from TRBV30 and TRBJ2-6; D perhaps matches TRBD2 (7 bases). Trimming left V 8 bases short and J 2 bases short, with 22 bases between. This CDR3 contains 17 residues. Germline-derived CDR1 and CDR2 are GTSNPN and SVGIG (reference sequence). The CDR3 protein is CAGGGRGSVAGANVLTF. CDR3 sequence (DNA): TGTGCCGGGGGGGGGAGGGGGAGCGTGGCTGGGGCCAACGTCCTGACTTTC.

The J gene is TRBJ2-7, the V gene TRBV30, with TRBD2 identical over 7 bases. Germline CDR1 reads GTSNPN; CDR2 reads SVGIG (reference sequence). The CDR3 is 14 residues long. Germline trimming cut 2 bases from V and 4 bases from J; bases unmatched to any gene: 8. This CDR3 is CAWSSAGALYEQYF. The CDR3, as DNA: TGTGCCTGGAGTTCGGCGGGAGCTTTGTACGAGCAGTACTTC.

CDR3 residues: CASSYQRGSYEQYF. CDR3 coding DNA: TGCGCCAGCAGCTACCAGCGGGGCTCCTACGAGCAGTACTTC. This chain links TRBV5-1 with TRBJ2-7; 7 nucleotides align to TRBD2. Germline CDR1 and CDR2: SGHRS and YFSETQ. After removal of 3 bases from V and 0 bases from J, the junction contained 3 bases not matched to a gene. The CDR3 covers 14 residues.

The DNA of the CDR3 is TGTGCCAGCAGCGCCCGGGACAGACCAGTGGAGCAGTACTTC. This encodes CASSARDRPVEQYF. This chain links TRBV9 with TRBJ2-7; 7 bases align to TRBD1. The V gene's germline CDR1 is SGDLS and CDR2 YYNGEE. V shed 3 bases and J 7 bases; nucleotides not matched to a gene: 10. CDR3 size: 14 residues.

The chain combines TRBV4-2 with TRBJ1-4, with TRBD1 identical over 7 bases. Germline CDR1 is LGHNA and CDR2 is YNFKEQ. Unmatched junction bases numbered 3, after V lost 2 bases and J lost 3 bases. The CDR3 extends over 15 amino acids. The CDR3 sequence: CASSQKQGSNEKLFF. The CDR3 nucleotides read TGTGCCAGCAGCCAAAAACAGGGGTCTAATGAAAAACTGTTTTTT.

This sequence joins TRBV30 and TRBJ1-1; D is uncertain. Germline CDR1 reads GTSNPN; CDR2 reads SVGIG (reference sequence). The CDR3 length is 20 residues. The V end was cut by 0 bases, the J end by 3 bases, with 29 bases between. The CDR3, as DNA: TGTGCCTGGAGTGTACTTAGGATTGATGTAGCGAGGAGACCACACACTGAAGCTTTCTTT. This sequence encodes CAWSVLRIDVARRPHTEAFF.

The chain is built from TRBV7-9 and TRBJ2-2; 7 nucleotides align to TRBD1. V shed 4 bases, J shed 1 base, and the junction held 9 bases outside the gene matches. The CDR3 length is 17 residues. Per the germline V gene, CDR1 is SEHNR and CDR2 is FQNEAQ (reference sequence). In DNA, the CDR3 is TGTGCCAGCAGCTCCCGACAGGGCCCCCAGAACACCGGGGAGCTGTTTTTT. Amino acid sequence: CASSSRQGPQNTGELFF.

This rearrangement joins TRBV9 to TRBJ2-5, with D perhaps matching TRBD1 (6 bases). In germline, CDR1 is SGDLS, CDR2 YYNGEE. Trimming removed 4 bases from V and 4 bases from J, with 14 bases in between. The CDR3 is made up of 14 amino acids. CDR3 coding DNA: TGTGCCAGCAGCTTCACAGGGAGCAGAGAGACCCAGTACTTC. It is translated as CASSFTGSRETQYF. Together with reference TRBV9 and TRBJ2-5, the CDR3 gives the full variable domain: DSGVTQTPKHLITATGQRVTLRCSPRSGDLSVYWYQQSLDQGLQFLIQYYNGEERAKGNILERFSAQQFPDLHSELNLSSLELGDSALYFCASSFTGSRETQYFGPGTRLLVL.

The rearrangement uses TRBV5-4 and TRBJ2-5, with 7 bases lining up with TRBD1. The CDR3 spans 16 residues. V dropped 2 bases and J dropped 2; count of bases not matched to a gene: 9. The germline V gene encodes CDR1 SGHNT and CDR2 YYREEE (reference sequence). CDR3 sequence: CASSFYRGEIQETQYF. The CDR3 coding sequence is TGTGCCAGCAGCTTTTACAGGGGCGAAATTCAAGAGACCCAGTACTTC.

This chain links TRBV6-6 with TRBJ2-2, with a tentative D call TRBD2 (5 bases). CDR1 and CDR2 from the germline V gene are MNHNY and SVGAGI (reference sequence). Trimming took off 5 bases at V and 6 bases at J, with 10 bases between the two ends. This CDR3 comprises 13 residues. The CDR3 sequence: CASSAQRAGELFF. For the CDR3, the DNA is TGTGCCAGCAGTGCTCAGAGGGCCGGGGAGCTGTTTTTT.